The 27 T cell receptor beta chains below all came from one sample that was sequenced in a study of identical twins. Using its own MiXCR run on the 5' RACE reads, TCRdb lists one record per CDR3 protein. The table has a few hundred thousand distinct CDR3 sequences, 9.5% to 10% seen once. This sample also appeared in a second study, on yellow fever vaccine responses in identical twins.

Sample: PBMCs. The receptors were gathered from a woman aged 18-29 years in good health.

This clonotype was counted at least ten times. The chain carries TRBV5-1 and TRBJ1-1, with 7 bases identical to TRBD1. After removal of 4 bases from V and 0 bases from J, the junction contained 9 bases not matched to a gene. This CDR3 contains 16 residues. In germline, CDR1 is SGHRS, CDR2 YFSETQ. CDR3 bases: TGCGCCAGCAGCCCTCGGGACAGTTACATGAACACTGAAGCTTTCTTT. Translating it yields CASSPRDSYMNTEAFF.

CDR3 in amino acids: CASSVHRGNEQFF. The CDR3 DNA sequence: TGTGCCAGCAGCGTCCACAGGGGTAATGAGCAGTTCTTC. The rearrangement joins TRBV7-9 to TRBJ2-1, with TRBD1 matching over 7 bases. Trimming took 5 bases from V and 7 from J; bases not matched to a gene: 5. Germline V gives CDR1 SEHNR, CDR2 FQNEAQ (reference sequence). CDR3 length: 13 amino acids.

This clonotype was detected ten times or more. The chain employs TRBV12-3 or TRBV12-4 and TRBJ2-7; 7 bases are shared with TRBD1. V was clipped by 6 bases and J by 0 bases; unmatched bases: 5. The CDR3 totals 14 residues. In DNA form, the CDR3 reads TGTGCCAGCAGCACAGGGGCCAGCTCCTACGAGCAGTACTTC. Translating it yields CASSTGASSYEQYF.

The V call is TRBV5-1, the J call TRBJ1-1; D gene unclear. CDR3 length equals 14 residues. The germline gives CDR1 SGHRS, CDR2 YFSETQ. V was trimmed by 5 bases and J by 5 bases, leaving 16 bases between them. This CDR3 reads CASSPTPGETEAFF. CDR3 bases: TGCGCCAGCAGTCCCACCCCTGGGGAAACTGAAGCTTTCTTT.

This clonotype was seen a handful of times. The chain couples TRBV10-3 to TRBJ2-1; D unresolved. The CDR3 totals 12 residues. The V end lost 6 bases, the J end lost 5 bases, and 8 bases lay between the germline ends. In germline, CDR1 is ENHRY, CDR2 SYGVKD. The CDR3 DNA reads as TGTGCCATCAGCGACACGGACAATGAGCAGTTCTTC. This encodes CAISDTDNEQFF.

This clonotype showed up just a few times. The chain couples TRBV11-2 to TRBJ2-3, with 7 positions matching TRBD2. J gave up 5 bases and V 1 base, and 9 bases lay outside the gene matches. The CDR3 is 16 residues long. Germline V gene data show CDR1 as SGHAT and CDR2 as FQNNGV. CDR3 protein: CASSLGGGRVEDTQYF. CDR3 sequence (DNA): TGTGCCAGCAGCTTAGGGGGGGGTAGAGTAGAAGATACGCAGTATTTT.

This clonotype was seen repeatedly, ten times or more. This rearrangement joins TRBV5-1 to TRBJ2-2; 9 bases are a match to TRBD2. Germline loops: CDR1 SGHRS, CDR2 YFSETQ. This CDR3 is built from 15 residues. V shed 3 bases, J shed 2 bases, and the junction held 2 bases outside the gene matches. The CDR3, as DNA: TGCGCCAGCAGCTGGACTAGCGAAAACACCGGGGAGCTGTTTTTT. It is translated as CASSWTSENTGELFF.

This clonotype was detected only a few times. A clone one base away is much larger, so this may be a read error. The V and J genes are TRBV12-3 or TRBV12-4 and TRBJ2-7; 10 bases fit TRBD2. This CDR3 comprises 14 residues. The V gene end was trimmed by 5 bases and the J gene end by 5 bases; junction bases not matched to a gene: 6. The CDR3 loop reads CASSLTSGSHEQYF. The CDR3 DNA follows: TGTGCCAGCAGTCTGACTAGCGGGTCCCACGAGCAGTACTTC.

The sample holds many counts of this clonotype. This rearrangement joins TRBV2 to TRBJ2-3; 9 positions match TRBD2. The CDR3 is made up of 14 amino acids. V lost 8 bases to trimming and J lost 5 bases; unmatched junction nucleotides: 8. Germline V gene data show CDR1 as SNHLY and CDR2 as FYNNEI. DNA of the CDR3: TGTGCCAGCCGAGTGGCGGGGGGGATAGATACGCAGTATTTT. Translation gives CASRVAGGIDTQYF. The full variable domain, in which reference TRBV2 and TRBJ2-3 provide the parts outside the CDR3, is EPEVTQTPSHQVTQMGQEVILRCVPISNHLYFYWYRQILGQKVEFLVSFYNNEISEKSEIFDDQFSVERPDGSNFTLKIRSTKLEDSAMYFCASRVAGGIDTQYFGPGTRLTVL.

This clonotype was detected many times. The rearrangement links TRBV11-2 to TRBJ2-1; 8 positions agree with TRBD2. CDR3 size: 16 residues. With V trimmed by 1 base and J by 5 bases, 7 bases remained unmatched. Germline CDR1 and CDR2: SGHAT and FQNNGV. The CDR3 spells CASSLAQAGGHNEQFF. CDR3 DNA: TGTGCCAGCAGCTTAGCTCAGGCGGGGGGTCACAATGAGCAGTTCTTC.

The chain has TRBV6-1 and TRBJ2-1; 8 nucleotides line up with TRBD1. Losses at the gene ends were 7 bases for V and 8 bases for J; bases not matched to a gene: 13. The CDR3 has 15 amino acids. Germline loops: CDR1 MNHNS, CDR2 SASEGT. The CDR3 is CASTPQGAGGDEQFF. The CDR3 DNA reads TGTGCCAGCACTCCCCAGGGGGCTGGCGGGGATGAGCAGTTCTTC.

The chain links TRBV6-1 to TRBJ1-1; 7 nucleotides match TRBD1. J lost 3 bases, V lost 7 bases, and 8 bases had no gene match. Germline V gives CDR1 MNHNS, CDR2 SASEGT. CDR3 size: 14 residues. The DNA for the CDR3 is TGTGCCAGCATAAGAGACAGGGTTGACACTGAAGCTTTCTTT. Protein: CASIRDRVDTEAFF.

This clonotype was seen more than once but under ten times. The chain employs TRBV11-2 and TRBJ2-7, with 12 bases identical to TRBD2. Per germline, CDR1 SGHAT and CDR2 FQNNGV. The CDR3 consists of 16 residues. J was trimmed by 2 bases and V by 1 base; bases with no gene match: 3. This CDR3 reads CASSLVGTSGPYEQYF. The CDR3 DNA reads TGTGCCAGCAGCTTAGTAGGGACTAGCGGGCCCTACGAGCAGTACTTC.

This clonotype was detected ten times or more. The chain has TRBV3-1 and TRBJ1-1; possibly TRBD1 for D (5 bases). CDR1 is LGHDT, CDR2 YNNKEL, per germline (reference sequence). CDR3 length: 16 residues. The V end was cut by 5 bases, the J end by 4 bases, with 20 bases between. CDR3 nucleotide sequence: TGTGCCAGCAGCGGAGAGGTGCAAGGCCAGGGCACTGAAGCTTTCTTT. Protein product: CASSGEVQGQGTEAFF.

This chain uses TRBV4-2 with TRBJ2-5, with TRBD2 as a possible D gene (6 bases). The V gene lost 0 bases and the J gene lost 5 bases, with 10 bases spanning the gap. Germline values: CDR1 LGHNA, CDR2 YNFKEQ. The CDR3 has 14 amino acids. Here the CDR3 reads CASSQDGSRETQYF. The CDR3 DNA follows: TGTGCCAGCAGCCAAGACGGGAGCCGGGAGACCCAGTACTTC.

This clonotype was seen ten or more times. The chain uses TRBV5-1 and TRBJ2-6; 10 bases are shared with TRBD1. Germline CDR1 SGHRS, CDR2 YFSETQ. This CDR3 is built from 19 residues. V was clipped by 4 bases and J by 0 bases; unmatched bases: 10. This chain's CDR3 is CASSNVRGQGFSGANVLTF. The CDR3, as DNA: TGCGCCAGCAGCAACGTTCGGGGACAGGGGTTCTCTGGGGCCAACGTCCTGACTTTC.

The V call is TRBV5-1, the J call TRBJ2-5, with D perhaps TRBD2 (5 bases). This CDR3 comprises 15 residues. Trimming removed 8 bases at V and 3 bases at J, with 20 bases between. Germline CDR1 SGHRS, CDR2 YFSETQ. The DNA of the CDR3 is TGCGCCAGTTACATCGGGGTTTCATATGAAGAGACCCAGTACTTC. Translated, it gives CASYIGVSYEETQYF.

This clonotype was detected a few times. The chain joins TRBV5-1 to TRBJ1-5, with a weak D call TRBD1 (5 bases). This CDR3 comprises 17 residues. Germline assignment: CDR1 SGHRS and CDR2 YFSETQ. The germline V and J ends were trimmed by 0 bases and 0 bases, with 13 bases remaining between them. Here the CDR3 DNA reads TGCGCCAGCAGCTTGGGGTTAGGAGACAGTAGCAATCAGCCCCAGCATTTT. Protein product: CASSLGLGDSSNQPQHF.

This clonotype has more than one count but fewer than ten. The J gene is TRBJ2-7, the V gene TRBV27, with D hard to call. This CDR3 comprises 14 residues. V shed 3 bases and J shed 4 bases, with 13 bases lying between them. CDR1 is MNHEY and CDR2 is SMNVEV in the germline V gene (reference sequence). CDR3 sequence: CASSFLGFEYEQYF. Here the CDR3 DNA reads TGTGCCAGCAGTTTTCTCGGGTTTGAGTACGAGCAGTACTTC.

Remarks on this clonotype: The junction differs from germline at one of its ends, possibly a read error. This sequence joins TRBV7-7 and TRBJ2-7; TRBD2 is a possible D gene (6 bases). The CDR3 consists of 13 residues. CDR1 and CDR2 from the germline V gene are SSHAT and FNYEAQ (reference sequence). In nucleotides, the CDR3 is TGTGCTAGCAGCTTGGGACTGTTGGACGAGCAGTACTTC. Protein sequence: CASSLGLLDEQYF.

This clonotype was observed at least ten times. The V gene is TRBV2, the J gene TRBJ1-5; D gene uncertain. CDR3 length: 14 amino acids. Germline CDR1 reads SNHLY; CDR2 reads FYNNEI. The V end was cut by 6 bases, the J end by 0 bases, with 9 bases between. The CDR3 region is CASRKGLSNQPQHF. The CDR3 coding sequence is TGTGCCAGCAGAAAGGGTCTTAGCAATCAGCCCCAGCATTTT.

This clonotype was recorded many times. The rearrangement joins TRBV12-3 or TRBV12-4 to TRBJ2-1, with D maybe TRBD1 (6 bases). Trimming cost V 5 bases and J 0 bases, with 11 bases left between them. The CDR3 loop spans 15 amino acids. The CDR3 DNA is TGTGCCAGCAGTCGCGCAGGGGTCTCCTACAATGAGCAGTTCTTC. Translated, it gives CASSRAGVSYNEQFF.

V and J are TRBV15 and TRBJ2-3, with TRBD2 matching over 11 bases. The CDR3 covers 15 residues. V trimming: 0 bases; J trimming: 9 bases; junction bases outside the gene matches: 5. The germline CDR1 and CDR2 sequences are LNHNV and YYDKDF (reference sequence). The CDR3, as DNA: TGTGCCACCAGCAGAGATATACTAGCGGGAGTGACGCAGTATTTT. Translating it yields CATSRDILAGVTQYF.

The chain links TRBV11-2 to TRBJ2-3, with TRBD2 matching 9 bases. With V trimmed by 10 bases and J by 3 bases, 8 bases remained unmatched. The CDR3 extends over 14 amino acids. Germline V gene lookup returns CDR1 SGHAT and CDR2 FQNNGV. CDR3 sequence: CAIVREGRTDTQYF. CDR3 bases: TGTGCCATCGTGCGGGAGGGACGGACAGATACGCAGTATTTT.

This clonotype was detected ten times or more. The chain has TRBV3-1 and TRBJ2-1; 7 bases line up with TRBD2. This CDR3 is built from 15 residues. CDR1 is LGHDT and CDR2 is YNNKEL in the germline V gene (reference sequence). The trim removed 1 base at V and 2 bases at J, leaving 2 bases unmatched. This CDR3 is CASSQVGGAYNEQFF. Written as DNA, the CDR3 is TGTGCCAGCAGCCAAGTGGGGGGGGCCTACAATGAGCAGTTCTTC.

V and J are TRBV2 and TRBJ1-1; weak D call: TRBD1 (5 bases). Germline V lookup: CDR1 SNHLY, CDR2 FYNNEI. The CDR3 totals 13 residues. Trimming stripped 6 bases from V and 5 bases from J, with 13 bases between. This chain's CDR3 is CASRQDGRTEAFF. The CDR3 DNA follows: TGTGCCAGCAGACAGGACGGGAGGACTGAAGCTTTCTTT.

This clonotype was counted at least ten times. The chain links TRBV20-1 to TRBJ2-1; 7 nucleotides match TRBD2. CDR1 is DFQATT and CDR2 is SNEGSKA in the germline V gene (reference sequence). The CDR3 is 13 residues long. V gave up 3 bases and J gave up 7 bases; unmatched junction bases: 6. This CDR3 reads CSARGGFRNEQFF. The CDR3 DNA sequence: TGCAGTGCTAGGGGGGGGTTTAGGAATGAGCAGTTCTTC.